This T cell receptor (beta chain) is drawn from a study of T cells in tuberculosis. Background on the study: Within 7 days of starting treatment, or before, PBMC were stored. Study-level points and caveats: Smaller alpha distances in active tuberculosis partly reflected shorter CDR3-alpha lengths.

This clone appeared once. Its antigen is not known. The V and J ends lost 4 bases and 1 base respectively, with 8 bases between them. Germline lookup yields CDR1 SGHTS and CDR2 YDEGEE. CDR3 size: 13 residues. TCRdb's table, derived via immunoSEQ multiplex PCR, lists solely in-frame clones and lacks some. This table has some 6,000 clones, approximately 97% appearing once. The time point: new active TB diagnosis, blood taken before or within 7 days of starting treatment. The sequence derives from an adult with tuberculosis. The chain recombines TRBV5-8 with TRBJ1-2; tentative D call: TRBD1 (5 bases). Sequenced material: PBMCs, taken at tuberculosis diagnosis. CDR3 DNA: TGTGCCAGCAGCCCCGACAGTAACTATGGCTACACCTTC. Protein sequence: CASSPDSNYGYTF. Based on the CDR3 plus reference TRBV5-8 and TRBJ1-2, the full variable domain is EAGVTQSPTHLIKTRGQQATLRCSPISGHTSVYWYQQALGLGLQFLLWYDEGEERNRGNFPPRFSGRQFPNYSSELNVNALELEDSALYLCASSPDSNYGYTFGSGTRLTVV.